A selection of T cell receptor beta chains follows, all from one sample in a study of human T cells and chemical hapten exposure. TCRdb independently ran MiXCR on the 5' RACE reads; one entry per CDR3 protein. The table lists around 140,000 distinct CDR3 sequences, around 4.4% of them singletons. The receptors shown here come from a female donor in good health. Both conserved end residues are part of each CDR3. A D gene is named only where the DNA matches it firmly. Only some rows state a clone size, as once, few, many or a class for expanded clones.

j_call,d_call,v_call,clone_size,cdr3_nt,cdr3_aa
TRBJ1-3,TRBD1,TRBV12-3/TRBV12-4,many,TGTGCCAGCAGTTTAAGGTCAGGACAGGGCATCGAGGGAAACACCATATATTTT,CASSLRSGQGIEGNTIYF
TRBJ1-1,.,TRBV6-5,many,TGTGCCAGCAGTTTCCATGAGAACACTGAAGCTTTCTTT,CASSFHENTEAFF
TRBJ1-6,.,TRBV3-1,.,TGTGCCAGCAGCCATTGTAGTCGTCCACCCCTCCACTTT,CASSHCSRPPLHF
TRBJ1-1,.,TRBV5-4,many,TGTGCCAGCAGCTTGGTGCAGGGTAGTGTAAGGGGTTCGGCTGAAGCTTTCTTT,CASSLVQGSVRGSAEAFF
TRBJ1-1,.,TRBV11-2,many,TGTGCCAGCAGCCTATCGACAGGCTTGAACACTGAAGCTTTCTTT,CASSLSTGLNTEAFF
TRBJ2-3,TRBD1,TRBV10-3,many,TGTGCCATCAGTGAAGGACAGGACAACACAGATACGCAGTATTTT,CAISEGQDNTDTQYF
TRBJ2-5,.,TRBV5-1,many,TGCGCCAGCAGCTTAATTACGGACCAAGAGACCCAGTACTTC,CASSLITDQETQYF
TRBJ1-4,.,TRBV18,many,TGTGCCAGCTCACCACCATCTTTCGGGGGGCCACGGGCTAATGAAAAACTGTTTTTT,CASSPPSFGGPRANEKLFF
TRBJ2-1,.,TRBV7-9,many,TGTGCCAGCAGCCGTACAAAGAAGGGCCCCTACAATGAGCAGTTCTTC,CASSRTKKGPYNEQFF
TRBJ1-1,.,TRBV20-1,many,TGCAGTGCTAGAGAGGAGGGCGACACTGAAGCTTTCTTT,CSAREEGDTEAFF
TRBJ2-7,.,TRBV24-1,many,TGTGCCACCAGTGATTTGCAAACGGGGTTTGAGCAGTACTTC,CATSDLQTGFEQYF
TRBJ2-4,.,TRBV7-2,many,TGTGCCAGCAGCCTCCAAGGCACCTTCGTAGCCAAAAACATTCAGTACTTC,CASSLQGTFVAKNIQYF
TRBJ1-2,.,TRBV4-1,many,TGCGCCAGCAGCCAAGGGGACACCATGGATGGTGGCTACACCTTC,CASSQGDTMDGGYTF
TRBJ2-7,TRBD1,TRBV5-1,many,TGCGCCAGCAGCTTAGGGACAGGGCCCTTCTACGAGCAGTACTTC,CASSLGTGPFYEQYF
TRBJ2-4,.,TRBV12-3/TRBV12-4,many,TGTGCCAGCAGTGCATACAGGGCAGCCCTAGCCAAAAACATTCAGTACTTC,CASSAYRAALAKNIQYF
TRBJ2-1,TRBD2,TRBV6-2/TRBV6-3,.,TGTGCCAGCAGTTACTCATTTGCGGGGGCCTACAATGAGCAGTTCTTC,CASSYSFAGAYNEQFF
TRBJ2-5,.,TRBV7-2,few,TGTGCCAGCAGCTTAGCCCCGGGCAGGGGAGAGACCCAGTACTTC,CASSLAPGRGETQYF
TRBJ1-1,.,TRBV29-1,many,TGCAGCGTTGAGGGCGGGGGCCAAGCTTTCTTT,CSVEGGGQAFF
TRBJ1-1,.,TRBV6-6,many,TGTGCCAGCAGGGATATGATGAAAGCTTTCTTT,CASRDMMKAFF
TRBJ2-2,.,TRBV5-1,few,TGCGCCAGCAGCTTGGGACAGTGGATGGCCGGGGAGCTGTTTTTT,CASSLGQWMAGELFF
TRBJ2-7,TRBD2,TRBV27,.,TGTGCCAGCAGTTTATCATGGGGGAGGGTTGACGAGCAGTACTTC,CASSLSWGRVDEQYF
TRBJ1-2,.,TRBV12-5,many,TGTGCTAGTGGTTTGGGAGGGCATGGCTACACCTTC,CASGLGGHGYTF
TRBJ1-1,.,TRBV12-3/TRBV12-4,many,TGTGCCAGCAGTTTAACCTCCGGGACAAGGGAAGCTTTCTTT,CASSLTSGTREAFF
TRBJ2-5,.,TRBV13,many,TGTGCCAGCAGCTTAGAGAACTGGGAAGAGACCCAGTACTTC,CASSLENWEETQYF
TRBJ2-7,.,TRBV7-2,.,TGTGCCAGCAGCTTAGGGGCAGAGGGATACTACGAGCAGTACTTC,CASSLGAEGYYEQYF
TRBJ2-1,TRBD2,TRBV7-2,.,TGTGCCAGCAGCCCCCGCCAGCGGGGGGGTTTGAATGAGCAGTTCTTC,CASSPRQRGGLNEQFF
TRBJ2-2,TRBD2,TRBV7-3,many,TGTGCCAGCAGCTTAACGTTCCCACTAGCGGCCGGGGAGCTGTTTTTT,CASSLTFPLAAGELFF
TRBJ1-4,.,TRBV7-9,.,TGTGCCAGCAGCTCGATAGAGGGGAGCTCGAAACTGTTTTTT,CASSSIEGSSKLFF
TRBJ1-6,.,TRBV5-1,many,TGCGCCAGCAGCTTTGGACAGATTAATTCACCCCTCCACTTT,CASSFGQINSPLHF
TRBJ1-2,.,TRBV29-1,.,TGCAGCGTTGGGGCAGGGGACTATGGCTACACCTTC,CSVGAGDYGYTF
TRBJ2-3,.,TRBV7-2,many,TGTGCCAGCAGCTTAACCGGATGGGGGGGGCTGGGGCAGTATTTT,CASSLTGWGGLGQYF
TRBJ1-1,.,TRBV19,many,TGTGCCAGTAGTATAGCCCAGCCCACTGAAGCTTTCTTT,CASSIAQPTEAFF
TRBJ1-5,.,TRBV18,many,TGTGCCAGCTCACCCGACAGTCAAAATCAGCCCCAGCATTTT,CASSPDSQNQPQHF
TRBJ1-5,.,TRBV10-3,many,TGTGCCATCAGTGCGACAAACCAGCCCCAGCATTTT,CAISATNQPQHF
TRBJ2-7,TRBD1,TRBV27,many,TGTGCCAGCAGTTTACAGGGGGCGGACCCCTACGAGCAGTACTTC,CASSLQGADPYEQYF
TRBJ2-7,TRBD2,TRBV12-3/TRBV12-4,.,TGTGCCAGCAGAGTGACTAGCGGGGTCTACGAGCAGTACTTC,CASRVTSGVYEQYF